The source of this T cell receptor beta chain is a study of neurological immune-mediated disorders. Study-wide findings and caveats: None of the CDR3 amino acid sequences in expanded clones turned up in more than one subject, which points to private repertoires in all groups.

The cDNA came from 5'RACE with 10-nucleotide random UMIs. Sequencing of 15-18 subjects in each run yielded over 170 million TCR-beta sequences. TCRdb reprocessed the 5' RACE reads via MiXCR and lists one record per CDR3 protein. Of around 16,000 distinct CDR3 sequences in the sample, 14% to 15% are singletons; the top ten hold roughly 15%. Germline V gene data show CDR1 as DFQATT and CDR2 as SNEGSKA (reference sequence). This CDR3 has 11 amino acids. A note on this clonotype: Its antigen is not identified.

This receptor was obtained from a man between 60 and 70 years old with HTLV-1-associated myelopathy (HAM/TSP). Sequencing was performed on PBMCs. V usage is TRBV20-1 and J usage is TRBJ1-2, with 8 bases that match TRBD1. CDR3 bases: TGCAGCGCAGGGGGCGCCTATGGCTACACCTTC. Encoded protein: CSAGGAYGYTF.